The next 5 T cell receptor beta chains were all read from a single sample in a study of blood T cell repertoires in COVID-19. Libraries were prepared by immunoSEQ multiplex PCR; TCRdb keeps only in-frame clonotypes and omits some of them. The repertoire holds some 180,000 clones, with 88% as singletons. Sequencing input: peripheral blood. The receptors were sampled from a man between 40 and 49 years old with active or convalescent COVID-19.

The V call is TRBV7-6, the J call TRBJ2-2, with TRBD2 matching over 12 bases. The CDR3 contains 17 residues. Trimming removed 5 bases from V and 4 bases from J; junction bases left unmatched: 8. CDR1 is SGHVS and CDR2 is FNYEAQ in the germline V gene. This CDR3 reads CASSPLLAGGSTGELFF. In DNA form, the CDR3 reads TGTGCCAGCAGCCCGTTACTAGCGGGAGGATCCACCGGGGAGCTGTTTTTT. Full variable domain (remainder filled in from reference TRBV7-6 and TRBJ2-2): GAGVSQSPRYKVTKRGQDVALRCDPISGHVSLYWYRQALGQGPEFLTYFNYEAQQDKSGLPNDRFSAERPEGSISTLTIQRTEQRDSAMYRCASSPLLAGGSTGELFFGEGSRLTVL.

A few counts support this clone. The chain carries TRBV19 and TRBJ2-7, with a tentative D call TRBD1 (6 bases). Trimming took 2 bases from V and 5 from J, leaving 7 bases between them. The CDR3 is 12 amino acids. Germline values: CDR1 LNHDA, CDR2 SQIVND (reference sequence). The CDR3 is CASSINRDEQYF. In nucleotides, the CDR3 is TGTGCCAGTAGTATAAACAGGGACGAGCAGTACTTC.

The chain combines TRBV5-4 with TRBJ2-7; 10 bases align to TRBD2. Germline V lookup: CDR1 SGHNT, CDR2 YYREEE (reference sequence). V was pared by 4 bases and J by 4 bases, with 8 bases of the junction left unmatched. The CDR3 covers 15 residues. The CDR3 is CASSPKGLAEYEQYF. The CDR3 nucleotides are TGTGCCAGCAGCCCCAAAGGACTAGCGGAATACGAGCAGTACTTC.

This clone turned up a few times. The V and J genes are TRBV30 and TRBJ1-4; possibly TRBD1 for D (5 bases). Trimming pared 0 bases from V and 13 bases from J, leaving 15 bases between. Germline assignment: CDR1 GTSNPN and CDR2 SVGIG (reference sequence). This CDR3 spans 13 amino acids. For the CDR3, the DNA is TGTGCCTGGAGTGTTAGTTCCGGGGGAGGACTGTTTTTT. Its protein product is CAWSVSSGGGLFF. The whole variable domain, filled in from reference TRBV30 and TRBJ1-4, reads SQTIHQWPATLVQPVGSPLSLECTVEGTSNPNLYWYRQAAGRGLQLLFYSVGIGQISSEVPQNLSASRPQDRQFILSSKKLLLSDSGFYLCAWSVSSGGGLFFGSGTQLSVL.

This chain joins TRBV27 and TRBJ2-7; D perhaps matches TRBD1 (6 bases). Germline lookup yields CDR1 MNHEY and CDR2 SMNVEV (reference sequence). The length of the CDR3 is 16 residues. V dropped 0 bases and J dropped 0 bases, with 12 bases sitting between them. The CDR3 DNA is TGTGCCAGCAGTTTATCGATGGACAGCACCTCCTACGAGCAGTACTTC. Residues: CASSLSMDSTSYEQYF.